This T cell receptor beta chain is drawn from a study of CD8 T cells in Susac syndrome. Study overall: Intravenous immunoglobulin alone or corticosteroids were being given to patients with Susac syndrome at blood draw, unless they were therapy-naive.

Regarding the study as a whole: Within Susac syndrome CD4+ T cell repertoires, clonal expansion was not evident.

To note about this clonotype: The antigen remains unidentified.

Reverse transcription of about 0.45 to 1 ug RNA was carried out with random hexamers. By means of immunoSEQ multiplex PCR, TCR beta CDR3 spanning 54 Vbeta and 13 Jbeta underwent amplification. Each CDR3 protein is one row after TCRdb ran MiXCR on the immunoSEQ multiplex PCR reads. The sample has around 230,000 distinct CDR3 sequences; 95% to 97% are singletons. V lost 3 bases and J 5 bases, leaving 10 bases between the germline ends. This CDR3 has 13 amino acids. CDR1 and CDR2 from the germline V gene are SGHDN and FVKESK. The recently defined diagnostic criteria for definite or probable disease were met by the Susac syndrome patients.

The sequencing sample was made of CD4+ T cells from PBMCs. The clonotype was recovered from a human donor with Susac syndrome. V and J are TRBV14 and TRBJ2-5; no clear D gene. CDR3: CASSQGFRETQYF. Written as DNA, the CDR3 is TGTGCCAGCAGCCAGGGATTCCGGGAGACCCAGTACTTC.